These T cell receptor beta chains were read from a single sample in a study of T cell repertoires in cytomegalovirus infection. TCRdb processed the reads anew with MiXCR; each CDR3 protein has one entry. Of almost 500,000 distinct CDR3 sequences listed, 10% to 12% are singletons. Sequences were obtained from PBMCs. All receptors come from a human donor in good health (CMV status not recorded). Some clones in this sample may be carry-over from other donors' samples. Each CDR3 is given with its conserved first and last residue. The D gene is left open where the match is weak. Only part of the rows carry a size: once, few, many, or a class if the clone is expanded.

J gene: TRBJ1-5
D gene: TRBD1
clone size: .
V gene: TRBV6-1
CDR3 DNA: TGTGCCAGCAGTCGGACAGGGACGGATCAGCCCCAGCATTTT
CDR3 protein: CASSRTGTDQPQHF

J gene: TRBJ2-3
D gene: .
clone size: many
V gene: TRBV5-6
CDR3 DNA: TGTGCCAGCAGCTTGGGGTTTAGCCCCCCCTTTGGTTCGAAGTATTTT
CDR3 protein: CASSLGFSPPFGSKYF

J gene: TRBJ2-2
D gene: .
clone size: .
V gene: TRBV12-3/TRBV12-4
CDR3 DNA: TGTGCCAGCGGCCCACTGGGGGGTTCGAACACCGGGGAGCTGTTTTTT
CDR3 protein: CASGPLGGSNTGELFF

J gene: TRBJ1-2
D gene: .
clone size: few
V gene: TRBV12-3/TRBV12-4
CDR3 DNA: TGTGCCAGCAGTTCTTTATTTCAGGATAACTATGGCTACACCTTC
CDR3 protein: CASSSLFQDNYGYTF

J gene: TRBJ1-1
D gene: .
clone size: many
V gene: TRBV12-3/TRBV12-4
CDR3 DNA: TGTGCCAGCAGTTTTGGCAGGGCCACTGAAGCTTTCTTT
CDR3 protein: CASSFGRATEAFF

J gene: TRBJ2-1
D gene: .
clone size: .
V gene: TRBV29-1
CDR3 DNA: TGCAGCGTTGAAGATCTCTATGAGCAGTTCTTC
CDR3 protein: CSVEDLYEQFF

J gene: TRBJ2-2
D gene: TRBD2
clone size: few
V gene: TRBV5-1
CDR3 DNA: TGCGCCAGCAGCTTGAGGGCTAGCGGGAGGGATGACACCGGGGAGCTGTTTTTT
CDR3 protein: CASSLRASGRDDTGELFF

J gene: TRBJ2-1
D gene: .
clone size: .
V gene: TRBV20-1
CDR3 DNA: TGCAGTGCTAGGGACCCCACCGGGAATGAGCAGTTCTTC
CDR3 protein: CSARDPTGNEQFF

J gene: TRBJ2-7
D gene: .
clone size: many
V gene: TRBV19
CDR3 DNA: TGTGCCAGTAGTATGGAAGGGCGGGTTGGGAACGAGCAGTACTTC
CDR3 protein: CASSMEGRVGNEQYF

J gene: TRBJ2-2
D gene: .
clone size: few
V gene: TRBV9
CDR3 DNA: TGTGCCAGCAGCGTAGCGCGGATCTTCACGGAGAACACCGGGGAGCTGTTTTTT
CDR3 protein: CASSVARIFTENTGELFF

J gene: TRBJ1-1
D gene: TRBD1
clone size: .
V gene: TRBV29-1
CDR3 DNA: TGCAGCGTTGAATCGACAGGGCGGGGGGGCACTGAAGCTTTCTTT
CDR3 protein: CSVESTGRGGTEAFF

J gene: TRBJ2-1
D gene: .
clone size: many
V gene: TRBV7-9
CDR3 DNA: TGTGCCAGCAGCTTAGACAGGGCAGTGAATAATGAGCAGTTCTTC
CDR3 protein: CASSLDRAVNNEQFF

J gene: TRBJ2-7
D gene: TRBD2
clone size: many
V gene: TRBV29-1
CDR3 DNA: TGCAGCGTCGGGGGACTAGCGGGAGGGCCGCTCGAGCAGTACTTC
CDR3 protein: CSVGGLAGGPLEQYF

J gene: TRBJ1-1
D gene: .
clone size: .
V gene: TRBV5-1
CDR3 DNA: TGCGCCAGCAGCACACAGGGAGCCACCACTGAAGCTTTCTTT
CDR3 protein: CASSTQGATTEAFF

J gene: TRBJ2-7
D gene: .
clone size: .
V gene: TRBV20-1
CDR3 DNA: TGCAGTGCTAGAGATCTGAGGACTCTCTCCTACGAGCAGTACTTC
CDR3 protein: CSARDLRTLSYEQYF

J gene: TRBJ2-2
D gene: .
clone size: many
V gene: TRBV5-1
CDR3 DNA: TGCGCCAGCAGCTCCTCGGACCCATCCGGGGAGCTGTTTTTT
CDR3 protein: CASSSSDPSGELFF

J gene: TRBJ1-2
D gene: .
clone size: few
V gene: TRBV27
CDR3 DNA: TGTGCCAGCAAACAGGGAAACTATGGCTACACCTTC
CDR3 protein: CASKQGNYGYTF

J gene: TRBJ1-6
D gene: TRBD1
clone size: .
V gene: TRBV20-1
CDR3 DNA: TGCAGTGTACCGGGACAGCTCTATAATTCACCCCTCCACTTT
CDR3 protein: CSVPGQLYNSPLHF

J gene: TRBJ2-1
D gene: .
clone size: many
V gene: TRBV7-2
CDR3 DNA: TGTGCCAGCACCGGCTCCTACAATGAGCAGTTCTTC
CDR3 protein: CASTGSYNEQFF

J gene: TRBJ1-1
D gene: TRBD1
clone size: many
V gene: TRBV27
CDR3 DNA: TGTGCCAGCAGTGGACAGGGGGATAGGAGGACTGAAGCTTTCTTT
CDR3 protein: CASSGQGDRRTEAFF

J gene: TRBJ2-1
D gene: TRBD1
clone size: .
V gene: TRBV30
CDR3 DNA: TGTGCCTGGGGGGACAGGGGTAGGGGCTCCTACAATGAGCAGTTCTTC
CDR3 protein: CAWGDRGRGSYNEQFF

J gene: TRBJ2-3
D gene: TRBD2
clone size: many
V gene: TRBV7-3
CDR3 DNA: TGTGCCAGCGCACTAGCGGGGGGAGATACGCAGTATTTT
CDR3 protein: CASALAGGDTQYF

J gene: TRBJ2-3
D gene: .
clone size: many
V gene: TRBV6-1
CDR3 DNA: TGTGCCAGCAGTGAAGTAGGGGGGTTGCCTGCGGATACGCAGTATTTT
CDR3 protein: CASSEVGGLPADTQYF

J gene: TRBJ1-4
D gene: TRBD1
clone size: few
V gene: TRBV29-1
CDR3 DNA: TGCAGCGTGCTACAGGGGGCAGGGGAAAAACTGTTTTTT
CDR3 protein: CSVLQGAGEKLFF

J gene: TRBJ1-2
D gene: TRBD1
clone size: .
V gene: TRBV27
CDR3 DNA: TGTGCCAGCAGTCCCAGTCAGGGGGCCGGTACCTTC
CDR3 protein: CASSPSQGAGTF

J gene: TRBJ1-1
D gene: .
clone size: many
V gene: TRBV11-2
CDR3 DNA: TGTGCCAGCAGCGTCACCATGGGGAACACTGAAGCTTTCTTT
CDR3 protein: CASSVTMGNTEAFF

J gene: TRBJ2-5
D gene: .
clone size: many
V gene: TRBV7-9
CDR3 DNA: TGTGCCAGCAGCTTAGGTACACAACAGCAAGAGACCCAGTACTTC
CDR3 protein: CASSLGTQQQETQYF